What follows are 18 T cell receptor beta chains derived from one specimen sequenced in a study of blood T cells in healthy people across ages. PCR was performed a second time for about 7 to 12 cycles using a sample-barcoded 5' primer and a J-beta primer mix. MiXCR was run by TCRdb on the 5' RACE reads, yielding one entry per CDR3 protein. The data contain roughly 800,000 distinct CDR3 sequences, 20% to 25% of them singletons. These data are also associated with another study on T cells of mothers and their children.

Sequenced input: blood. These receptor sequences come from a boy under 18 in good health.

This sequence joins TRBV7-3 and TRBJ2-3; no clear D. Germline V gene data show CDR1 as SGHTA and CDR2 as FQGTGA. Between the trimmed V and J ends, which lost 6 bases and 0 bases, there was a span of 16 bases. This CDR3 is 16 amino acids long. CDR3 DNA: TGTGCCAGCAGTCCCGGCGTTTACCCGAGCACAGATACGCAGTATTTT. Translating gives CASSPGVYPSTDTQYF.

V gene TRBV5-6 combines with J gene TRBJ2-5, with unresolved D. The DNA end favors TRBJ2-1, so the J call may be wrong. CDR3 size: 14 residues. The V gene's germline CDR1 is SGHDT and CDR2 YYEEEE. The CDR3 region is CASSLDQDEDEQFF. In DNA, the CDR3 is TGTGCCAGCAGCTTGGACCAGGATGAGGATGAGCAGTTCTTC.

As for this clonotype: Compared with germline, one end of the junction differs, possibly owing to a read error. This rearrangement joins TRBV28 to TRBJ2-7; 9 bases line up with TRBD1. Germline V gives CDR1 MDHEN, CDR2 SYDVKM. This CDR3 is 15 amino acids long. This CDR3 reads CASSLATGGSYEKYF. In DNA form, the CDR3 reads TGTGCCAGCAGTTTAGCAACAGGGGGCTCCTACGAGAAGTACTTC. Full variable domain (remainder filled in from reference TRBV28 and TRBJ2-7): DVKVTQSSRYLVKRTGEKVFLECVQDMDHENMFWYRQDPGLGLRLIYFSYDVKMKEKGDIPEGYSVSREKKERFSLILESASTNQTSMYLCASSLATGGSYEKYFGPGTRLTVT.

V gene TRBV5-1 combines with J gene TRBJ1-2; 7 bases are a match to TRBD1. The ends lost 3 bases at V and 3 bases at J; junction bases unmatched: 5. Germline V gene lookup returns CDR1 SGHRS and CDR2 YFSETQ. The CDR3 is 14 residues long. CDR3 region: CASSWGTDYYGYTF. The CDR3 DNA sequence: TGCGCCAGCAGCTGGGGGACAGATTACTATGGCTACACCTTC. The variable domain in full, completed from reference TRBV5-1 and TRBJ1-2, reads KAGVTQTPRYLIKTRGQQVTLSCSPISGHRSVSWYQQTPGQGLQFLFEYFSETQRNKGNFPGRFSGRQFSNSRSEMNVSTLELGDSALYLCASSWGTDYYGYTFGSGTRLTVV.

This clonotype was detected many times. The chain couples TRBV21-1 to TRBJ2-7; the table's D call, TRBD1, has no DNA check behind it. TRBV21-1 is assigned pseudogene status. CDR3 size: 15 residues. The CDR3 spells CASSKARTGTYEQYF. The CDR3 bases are TGTGCCAGCAGCAAGGCCCGGACAGGTACCTACGAGCAGTACTTC.

As DNA, the CDR3 is TGTGCCACCAGCGAAGACAGGGCCTATGAGCAGTTCTTC. This encodes CATSEDRAYEQFF. The chain joins TRBV24-1 to TRBJ2-1; 7 bases agree with TRBD1. From germline, CDR1 is KGHDR and CDR2 SFDVKD. V shed 7 bases, J shed 8 bases, and the junction held 7 bases outside the gene matches. The CDR3 runs 13 residues.

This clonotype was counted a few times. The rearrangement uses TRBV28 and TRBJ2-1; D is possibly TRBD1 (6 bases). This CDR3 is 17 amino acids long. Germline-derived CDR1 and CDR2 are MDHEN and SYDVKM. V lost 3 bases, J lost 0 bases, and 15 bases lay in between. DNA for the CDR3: TGTGCCAGCAGTTTGGTAGCTCAGGGGATCTCCTACAATGAGCAGTTCTTC. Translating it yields CASSLVAQGISYNEQFF.

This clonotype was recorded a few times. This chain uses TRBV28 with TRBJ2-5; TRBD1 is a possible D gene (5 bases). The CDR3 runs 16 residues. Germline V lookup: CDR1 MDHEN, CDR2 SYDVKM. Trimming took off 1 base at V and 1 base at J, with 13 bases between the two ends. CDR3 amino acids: CASSLYRIYFQETQYF. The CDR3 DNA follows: TGTGCCAGCAGTTTATACAGGATATACTTCCAAGAGACCCAGTACTTC.

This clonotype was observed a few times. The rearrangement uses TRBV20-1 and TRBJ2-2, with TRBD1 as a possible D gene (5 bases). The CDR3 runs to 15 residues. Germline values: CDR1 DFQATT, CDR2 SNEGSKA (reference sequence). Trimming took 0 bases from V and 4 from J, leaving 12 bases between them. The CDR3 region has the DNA TGCAGTGCTAGAGAGGCAGGGTGGGGCACCGGGGAGCTGTTTTTT. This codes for CSAREAGWGTGELFF.

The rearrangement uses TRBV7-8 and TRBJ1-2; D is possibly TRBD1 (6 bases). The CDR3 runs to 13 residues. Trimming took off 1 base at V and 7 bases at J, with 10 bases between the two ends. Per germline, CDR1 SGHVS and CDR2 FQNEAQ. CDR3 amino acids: CASSLGGGVGYTF. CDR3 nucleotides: TGTGCCAGCAGCTTAGGAGGGGGGGTTGGCTACACCTTC.

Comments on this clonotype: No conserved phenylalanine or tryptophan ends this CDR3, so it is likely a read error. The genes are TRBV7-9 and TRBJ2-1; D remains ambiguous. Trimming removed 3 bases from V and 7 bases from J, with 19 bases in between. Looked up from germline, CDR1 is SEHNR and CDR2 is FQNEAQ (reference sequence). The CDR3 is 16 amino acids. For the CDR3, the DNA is TGTGCCAGCAGCTTTCGGGTGGCAGGCAGTTATAATGAGCAGTTCCTC. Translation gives CASSFRVAGSYNEQFL.

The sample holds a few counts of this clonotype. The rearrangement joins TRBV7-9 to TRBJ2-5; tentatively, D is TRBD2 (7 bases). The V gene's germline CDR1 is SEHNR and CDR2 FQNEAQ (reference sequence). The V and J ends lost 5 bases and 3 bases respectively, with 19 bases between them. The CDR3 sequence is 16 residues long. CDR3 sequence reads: CASSPARGAIKETQYF. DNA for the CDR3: TGTGCCAGCAGCCCAGCCCGGGGGGCTATTAAAGAGACCCAGTACTTC.

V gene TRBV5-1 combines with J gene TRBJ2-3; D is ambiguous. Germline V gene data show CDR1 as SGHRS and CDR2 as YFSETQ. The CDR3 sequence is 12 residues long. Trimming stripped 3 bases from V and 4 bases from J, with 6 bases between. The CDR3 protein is CASSSVADTQYF. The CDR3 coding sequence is TGCGCCAGCAGCTCTGTCGCAGATACGCAGTATTTT.

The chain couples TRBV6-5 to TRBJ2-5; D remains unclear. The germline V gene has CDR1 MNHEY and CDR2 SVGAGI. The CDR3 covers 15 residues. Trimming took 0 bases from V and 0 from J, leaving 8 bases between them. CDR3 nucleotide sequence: TGTGCCAGCAGTTACTCCGGAGCAGACCAAGAGACCCAGTACTTC. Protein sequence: CASSYSGADQETQYF.

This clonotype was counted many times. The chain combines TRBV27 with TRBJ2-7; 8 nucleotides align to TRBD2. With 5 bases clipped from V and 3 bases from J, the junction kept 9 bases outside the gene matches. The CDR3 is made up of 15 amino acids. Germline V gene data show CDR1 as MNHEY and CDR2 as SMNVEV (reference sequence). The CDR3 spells CASSALAGGLYEQYF. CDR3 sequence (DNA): TGTGCCAGCAGTGCCCTTGCGGGGGGTCTCTACGAGCAGTACTTC.

For the CDR3, the DNA is TGTGCCAGCAGCGGAGGGGGACAGGCCCAGTATTTT. The encoded protein is CASSGGGQAQYF. The chain uses TRBV11-2 and TRBJ2-3; 8 bases fit TRBD1. This CDR3 is 12 amino acids long. Germline V gene sequence: CDR1 SGHAT, CDR2 FQNNGV. Trimming took 5 bases from V and 12 from J; bases not matched to a gene: 7.

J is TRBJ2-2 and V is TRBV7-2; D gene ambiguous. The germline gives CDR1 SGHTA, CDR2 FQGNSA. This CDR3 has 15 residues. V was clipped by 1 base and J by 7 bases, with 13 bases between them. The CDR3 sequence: CASSLEFIDGGELFF. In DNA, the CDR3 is TGTGCCAGCAGCTTAGAATTCATCGATGGCGGGGAGCTGTTTTTT.

CDR3 loop: CASRPVAGANVLTF. CDR3 nucleotides: TGTGCCAGCAGGCCGGTAGCTGGGGCCAACGTCCTGACTTTC. The chain is built from TRBV6-5 and TRBJ2-6; D gene ambiguous. The CDR3 totals 14 residues. CDR1 is MNHEY, CDR2 SVGAGI, per germline. The germline V and J ends were trimmed by 6 bases and 2 bases, with 8 bases remaining between them.